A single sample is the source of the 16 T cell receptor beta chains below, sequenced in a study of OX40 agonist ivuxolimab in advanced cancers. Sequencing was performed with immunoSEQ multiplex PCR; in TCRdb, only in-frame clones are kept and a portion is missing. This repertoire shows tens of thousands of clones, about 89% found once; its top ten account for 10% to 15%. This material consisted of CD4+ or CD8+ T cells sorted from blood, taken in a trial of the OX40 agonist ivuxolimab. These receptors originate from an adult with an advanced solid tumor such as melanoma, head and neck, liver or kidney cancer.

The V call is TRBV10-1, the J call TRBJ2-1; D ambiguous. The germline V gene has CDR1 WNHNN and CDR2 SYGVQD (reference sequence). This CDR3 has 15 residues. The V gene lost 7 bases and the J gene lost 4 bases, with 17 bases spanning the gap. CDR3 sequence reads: CASTRATVLYNEQFF. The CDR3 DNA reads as TGCGCCAGCACCCGAGCGACCGTTTTGTACAATGAGCAGTTCTTC.

CDR3 bases: TGTGCCAGCAGCTTAAACGGGGCCAGGGAGACCCAGTACTTC. Residues: CASSLNGARETQYF. This sequence joins TRBV11-2 and TRBJ2-5; D could derive from TRBD1 or TRBD2 (5 bases each). The germline CDR1 and CDR2 sequences are SGHAT and FQNNGV. The CDR3 sequence is 14 residues long. Between the trimmed V and J ends, which lost 2 bases and 5 bases, there was a span of 12 bases.

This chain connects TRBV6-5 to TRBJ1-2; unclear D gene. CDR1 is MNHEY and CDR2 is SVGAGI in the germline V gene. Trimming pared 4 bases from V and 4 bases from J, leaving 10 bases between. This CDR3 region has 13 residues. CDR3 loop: CASSSGGRYGYTF. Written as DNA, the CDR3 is TGTGCCAGCAGTTCCGGAGGACGCTATGGCTACACCTTC.

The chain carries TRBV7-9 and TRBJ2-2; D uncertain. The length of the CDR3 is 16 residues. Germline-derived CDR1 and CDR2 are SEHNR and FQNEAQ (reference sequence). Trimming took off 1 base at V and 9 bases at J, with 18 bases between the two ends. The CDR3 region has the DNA TGTGCCAGCAGCTTAGGGACGTTTGACCGGTCTTGGGAGCTGTTTTTT. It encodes CASSLGTFDRSWELFF.

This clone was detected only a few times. This CDR3 reads CSARRDRVFF. In nucleotides, the CDR3 is TGCAGTGCTAGAAGGGACAGGGTGTTCTTC. J is TRBJ2-1 and V is TRBV20-1, with 9 bases fitting TRBD1. The germline V gene encodes CDR1 DFQATT and CDR2 SNEGSKA (reference sequence). The length of the CDR3 is 10 residues. J was trimmed by 15 bases and V by 2 bases; bases with no gene match: 2.

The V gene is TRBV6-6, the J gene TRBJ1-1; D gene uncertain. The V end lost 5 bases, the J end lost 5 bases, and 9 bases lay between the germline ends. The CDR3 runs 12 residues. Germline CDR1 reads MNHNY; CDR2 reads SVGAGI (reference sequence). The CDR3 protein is CASSPQRTEAFF. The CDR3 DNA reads TGTGCCAGCAGTCCCCAAAGGACTGAAGCTTTCTTT.

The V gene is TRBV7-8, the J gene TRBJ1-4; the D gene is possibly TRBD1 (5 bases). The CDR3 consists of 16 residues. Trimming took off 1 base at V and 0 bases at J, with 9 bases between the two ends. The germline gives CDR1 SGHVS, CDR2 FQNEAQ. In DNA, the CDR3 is TGTGCCAGCAGCTTAGTTTCGGGGGCAACTAATGAAAAACTGTTTTTT. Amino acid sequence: CASSLVSGATNEKLFF.

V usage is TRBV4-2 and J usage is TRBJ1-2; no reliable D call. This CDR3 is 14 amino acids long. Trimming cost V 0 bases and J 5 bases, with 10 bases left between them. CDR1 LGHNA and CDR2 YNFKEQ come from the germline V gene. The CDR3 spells CASSQDPGSYGYTF. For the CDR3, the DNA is TGTGCCAGCAGCCAAGATCCCGGATCATATGGCTACACCTTC.

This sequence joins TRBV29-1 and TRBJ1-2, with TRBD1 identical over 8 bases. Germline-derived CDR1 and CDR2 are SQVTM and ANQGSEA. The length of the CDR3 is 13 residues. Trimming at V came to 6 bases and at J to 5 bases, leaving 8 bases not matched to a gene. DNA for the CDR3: TGCAGCGTCGTGGGGACAGGACTATATGGCTACACCTTC. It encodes CSVVGTGLYGYTF. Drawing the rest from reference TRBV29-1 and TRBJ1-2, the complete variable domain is SAVISQKPSRDICQRGTSLTIQCQVDSQVTMMFWYRQQPGQSLTLIATANQGSEATYESGFVIDKFPISRPNLTFSTLTVSNMSPEDSSIYLCSVVGTGLYGYTFGSGTRLTVV.

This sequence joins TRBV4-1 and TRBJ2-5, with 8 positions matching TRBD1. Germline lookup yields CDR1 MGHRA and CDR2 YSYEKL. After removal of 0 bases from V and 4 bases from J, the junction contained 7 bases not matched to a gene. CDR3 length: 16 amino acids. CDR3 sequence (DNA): TGCGCCAGCAGCCAAGATTACAGGGGGTTTGGAGAGACCCAGTACTTC. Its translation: CASSQDYRGFGETQYF.

The CDR3 sequence is CASSEAGLAGVFQETQYF. For the CDR3, the DNA is TGTGCCAGCAGTGAAGCGGGACTAGCGGGAGTGTTCCAAGAGACCCAGTACTTC. The V and J genes are TRBV6-1 and TRBJ2-5, with TRBD2 identical over 14 bases. This CDR3 contains 18 residues. The ends lost 0 bases at V and 1 base at J; junction bases unmatched: 4. Per the germline V gene, CDR1 is MNHNS and CDR2 is SASEGT.

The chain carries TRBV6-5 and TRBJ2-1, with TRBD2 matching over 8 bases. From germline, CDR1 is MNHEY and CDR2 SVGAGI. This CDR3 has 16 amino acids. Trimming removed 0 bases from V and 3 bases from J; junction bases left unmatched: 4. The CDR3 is CASSYSSGSVYNEQFF. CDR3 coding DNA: TGTGCCAGCAGTTACTCCAGCGGGAGTGTCTACAATGAGCAGTTCTTC.

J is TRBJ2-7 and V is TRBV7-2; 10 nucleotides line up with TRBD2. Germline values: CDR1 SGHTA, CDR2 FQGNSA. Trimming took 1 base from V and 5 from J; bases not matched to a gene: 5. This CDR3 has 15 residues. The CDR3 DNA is TGTGCCAGCAGCTTAGTAGCGGGAGGATCCCACGAGCAGTACGTC. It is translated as CASSLVAGGSHEQYV.

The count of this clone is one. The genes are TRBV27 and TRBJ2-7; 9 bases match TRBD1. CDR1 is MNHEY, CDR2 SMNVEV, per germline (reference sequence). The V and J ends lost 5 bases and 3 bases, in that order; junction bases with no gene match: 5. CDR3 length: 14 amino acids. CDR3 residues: CASSTGTGSYEQYF. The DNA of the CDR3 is TGTGCCAGCAGTACCGGGACAGGGAGCTACGAGCAGTACTTC.

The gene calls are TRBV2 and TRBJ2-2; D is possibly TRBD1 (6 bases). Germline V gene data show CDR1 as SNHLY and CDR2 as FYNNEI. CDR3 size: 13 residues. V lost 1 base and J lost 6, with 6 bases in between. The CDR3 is CASSEGGPGELFF. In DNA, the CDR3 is TGTGCCAGCAGTGAAGGGGGGCCCGGGGAGCTGTTTTTT.

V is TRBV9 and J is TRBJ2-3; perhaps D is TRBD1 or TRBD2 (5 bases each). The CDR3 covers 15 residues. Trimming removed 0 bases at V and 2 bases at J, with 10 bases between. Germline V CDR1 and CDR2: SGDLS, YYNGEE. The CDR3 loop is CASSVDGTNTDTQYF. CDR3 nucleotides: TGTGCCAGCAGCGTAGACGGGACCAACACAGATACGCAGTATTTT.